These 5 T cell receptor beta chains were sequenced from one sample in a study of response to subunit inactivated influenza vaccine. TCRdb called the RT-PCR reads again in MiXCR, with one record for every CDR3 protein. The sample comprises around 600,000 distinct CDR3 sequences, over 9% of which are singletons, and approximately 11% rests with the top ten. This sample also belongs to another study, concerning T cells expressing NK-cell markers. According to that study: It was by 5'RACE template switching with UMIs that TCR beta cDNA was made.

Sequenced here: PBMCs from blood, sampled on the day of vaccination. Receptors originate from a man aged 50 to 59 who received an inactivated influenza vaccine.

This sequence joins TRBV7-2 and TRBJ2-5, with TRBD2 matching over 8 bases. Germline V gene sequence: CDR1 SGHTA, CDR2 FQGNSA. V shed 5 bases and J 6 bases; nucleotides not matched to a gene: 8. The CDR3 runs 14 residues. The CDR3 region has the DNA TGTGCCAGCAGCGCCATAGCGGGGACGAAGACCCAGTACTTC. Its protein product is CASSAIAGTKTQYF. Combining the CDR3 with reference TRBV7-2 and TRBJ2-5 gives the whole variable domain GAGVSQSPSNKVTEKGKDVELRCDPISGHTALYWYRQSLGQGLEFLIYFQGNSAPDKSGLPSDRFSAERTGGSVSTLTIQRTQQEDSAVYLCASSAIAGTKTQYFGPGTRLLVL.

The chain recombines TRBV6-2 or TRBV6-3 with TRBJ2-3; D remains unclear. Germline V gene lookup returns CDR1 MNHEY and CDR2 SVGEGT. The length of the CDR3 is 12 residues. V was trimmed by 9 bases and J by 4 bases, leaving 11 bases between them. The CDR3 region is CASRTNADTQYF. The CDR3 DNA sequence: TGTGCCAGTAGAACGAATGCAGATACGCAGTATTTT.

This chain uses TRBV7-9 with TRBJ2-1; the D is unclear. V gave up 2 bases and J gave up 8 bases, with 7 bases separating them. The CDR3 sequence is 12 residues long. CDR1 is SEHNR and CDR2 is FQNEAQ in the germline V gene (reference sequence). CDR3 sequence (DNA): TGTGCCAGCAGCTTACGGCCGTATGAGCAGTTCTTC. Its translation is CASSLRPYEQFF. Supplemented by reference TRBV7-9 and TRBJ2-1, the full variable domain reads DTGVSQNPRHKITKRGQNVTFRCDPISEHNRLYWYRQTLGQGPEFLTYFQNEAQLEKSRLLSDRFSAERPKGSFSTLEIQRTEQGDSAMYLCASSLRPYEQFFGPGTRLTVL.

V and J are TRBV19 and TRBJ2-5, with a possible D match to TRBD2 (6 bases). Germline CDR1 and CDR2: LNHDA and SQIVND (reference sequence). V was pared by 5 bases and J by 5 bases, with 15 bases between. The CDR3 runs to 14 residues. The CDR3 protein is CASSPRGGVETQYF. The CDR3 DNA is TGTGCCAGTAGTCCTCGTGGAGGGGTGGAGACCCAGTACTTC.

The V gene is TRBV28, the J gene TRBJ2-3; D is perhaps TRBD1 (6 bases). Germline V gene data show CDR1 as MDHEN and CDR2 as SYDVKM. This CDR3 comprises 16 residues. Trimming cost V 2 bases and J 3 bases, with 15 bases left between them. The chain's CDR3 is CASSLPRGLNTDTQYF. CDR3 DNA: TGTGCCAGCAGTTTACCCAGGGGTTTAAATACAGATACGCAGTATTTT.